The clone carrying this T cell receptor (beta chain) has just one count. No antigen is known for it. The sample is drawn from a study of shared clonotypes between healthy human individuals. Study observations and caveats: Having only a few donors restricted how much genetic and exposure-history diversity was captured. Despite large depth, rarefaction showed incomplete sorted-subset sequencing. Clonotype sharing among the donors was expected to vary with sequencing depth.

The CDR3 runs 14 residues. The V gene's germline CDR1 is ENHRY and CDR2 SYGVKD. V dropped 5 bases and J dropped 1; count of bases not matched to a gene: 0. It was at deep level that the assay was run. Using immunoSEQ multiplex PCR, the repertoire was profiled, and TCRdb retains in-frame clones only, with some absent. Of around 1,000,000 clones in the sample, 60% to 80% were seen once. This chain joins TRBV10-3 and TRBJ2-3, with 10 bases identical to TRBD2. This TCR derives from a man between 18 and 35 years old in good health. Some clones in this sample may be carry-over from other donors' samples. Material: memory CD4+ T cells from PBMCs. Described subset: CD45RA-negative fraction. As DNA, the CDR3 is TGTGCCATCAGTCTAGCGGGAGGCACAGATACGCAGTATTTT. Translation gives CAISLAGGTDTQYF.